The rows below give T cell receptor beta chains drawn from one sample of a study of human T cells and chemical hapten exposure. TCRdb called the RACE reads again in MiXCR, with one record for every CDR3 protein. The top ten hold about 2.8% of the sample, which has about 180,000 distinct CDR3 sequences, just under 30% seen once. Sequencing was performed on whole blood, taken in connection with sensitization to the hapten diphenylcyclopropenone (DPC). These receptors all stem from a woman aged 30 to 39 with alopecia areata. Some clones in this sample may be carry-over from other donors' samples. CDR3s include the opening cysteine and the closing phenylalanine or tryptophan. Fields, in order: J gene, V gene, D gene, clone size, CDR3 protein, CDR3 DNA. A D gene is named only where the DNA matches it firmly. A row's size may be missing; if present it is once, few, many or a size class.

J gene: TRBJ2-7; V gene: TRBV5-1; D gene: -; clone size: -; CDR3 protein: CASSPRLGAYEQYF; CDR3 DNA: TGCGCCAGCAGCCCGCGACTAGGAGCCTACGAGCAGTACTTC
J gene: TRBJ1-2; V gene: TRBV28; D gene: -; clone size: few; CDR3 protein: CASRRMSFGGYTF; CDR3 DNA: TGTGCCAGCAGGAGAATGTCCTTCGGTGGCTACACCTTC
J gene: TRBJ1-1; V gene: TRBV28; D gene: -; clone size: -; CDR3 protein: CASRGRVNTEAFF; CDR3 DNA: TGTGCCAGCAGAGGGAGGGTGAACACTGAAGCTTTCTTT
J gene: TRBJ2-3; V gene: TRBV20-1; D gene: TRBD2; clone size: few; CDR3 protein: CSAIDTRSGSTDTQYF; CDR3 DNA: TGCAGTGCTATAGACACCCGTAGCGGGAGCACAGATACGCAGTATTTT
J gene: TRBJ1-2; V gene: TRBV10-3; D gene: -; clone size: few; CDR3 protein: CAISEGAGNYGYTF; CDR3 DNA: TGTGCCATCAGTGAAGGGGCAGGGAACTATGGCTACACCTTC
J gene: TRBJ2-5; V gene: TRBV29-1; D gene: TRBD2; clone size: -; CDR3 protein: CSVDQGLAWETQYF; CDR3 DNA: TGCAGCGTTGATCAAGGACTAGCGTGGGAGACCCAGTACTTC
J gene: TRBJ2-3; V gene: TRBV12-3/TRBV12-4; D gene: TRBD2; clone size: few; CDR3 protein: CASSLLAGAPTDTQYF; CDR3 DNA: TGTGCCAGCAGTTTATTAGCGGGAGCCCCCACAGATACGCAGTATTTT
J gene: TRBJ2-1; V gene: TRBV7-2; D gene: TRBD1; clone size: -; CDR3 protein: CASSLVDQGQAYNEQFF; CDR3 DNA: TGTGCCAGCAGCTTAGTCGATCAGGGACAGGCATACAATGAGCAGTTCTTC
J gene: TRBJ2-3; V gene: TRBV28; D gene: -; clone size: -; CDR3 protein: CASWGRAGNSGTDTQYF; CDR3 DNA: TGTGCCAGCTGGGGCAGGGCTGGCAACTCAGGCACAGATACGCAGTATTTT
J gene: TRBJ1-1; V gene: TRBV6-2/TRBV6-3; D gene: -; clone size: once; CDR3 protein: CASSYSSLRAFF; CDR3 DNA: TGTGCCAGCAGTTACTCGAGTCTAAGGGCTTTCTTT
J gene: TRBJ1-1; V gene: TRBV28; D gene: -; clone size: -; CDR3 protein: CASSWDRLIMNTEAFF; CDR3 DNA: TGTGCCAGCAGTTGGGACCGTTTAATAATGAACACTGAAGCTTTCTTT
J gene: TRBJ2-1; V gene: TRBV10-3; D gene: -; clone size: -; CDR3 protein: CAISGGPEQFF; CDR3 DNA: TGTGCCATCAGTGGAGGACCCGAGCAGTTCTTC
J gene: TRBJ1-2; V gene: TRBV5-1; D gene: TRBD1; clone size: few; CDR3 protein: CASSYGQGGGYTF; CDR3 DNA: TGCGCCAGCAGCTACGGACAGGGTGGCGGCTACACCTTC
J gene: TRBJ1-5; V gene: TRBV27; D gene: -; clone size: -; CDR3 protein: CASSLVIGRNQPQHF; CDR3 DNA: TGTGCCAGCAGTTTAGTGATTGGGAGAAATCAGCCCCAGCATTTT
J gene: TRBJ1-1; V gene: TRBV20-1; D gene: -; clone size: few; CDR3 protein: CSALGKGMNTEAFF; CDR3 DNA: TGCAGTGCCCTAGGTAAAGGGATGAACACTGAAGCTTTCTTT
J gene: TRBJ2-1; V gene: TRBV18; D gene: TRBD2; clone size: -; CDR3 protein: CASSPGSGRSHEQFF; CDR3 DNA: TGTGCCAGCTCACCAGGGAGCGGGAGAAGCCATGAGCAGTTCTTC
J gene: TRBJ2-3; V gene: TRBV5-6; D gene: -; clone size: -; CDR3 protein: CASTHTASVRTDTQYF; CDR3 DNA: TGTGCCAGCACACATACCGCTAGCGTGCGGACAGATACGCAGTATTTT
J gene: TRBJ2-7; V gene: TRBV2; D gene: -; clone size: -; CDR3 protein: CASSGVSRADF; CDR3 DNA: TGTGCCAGCAGTGGTGTCAGTCGGGCTGACTTC
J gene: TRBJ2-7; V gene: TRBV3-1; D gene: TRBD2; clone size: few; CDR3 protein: CASSPPPGGGVYEQYF; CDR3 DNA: TGTGCCAGCAGCCCCCCTCCGGGCGGGGGAGTCTACGAGCAGTACTTC
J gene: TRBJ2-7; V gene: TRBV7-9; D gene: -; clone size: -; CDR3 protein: CASSLSQGHYEQYF; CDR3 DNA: TGTGCCAGCAGCTTAAGTCAGGGGCATTACGAGCAGTACTTC
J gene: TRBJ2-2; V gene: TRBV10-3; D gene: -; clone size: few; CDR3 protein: CAISESGSGELFF; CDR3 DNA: TGTGCCATCAGTGAGAGTGGGTCCGGGGAGCTGTTTTTT
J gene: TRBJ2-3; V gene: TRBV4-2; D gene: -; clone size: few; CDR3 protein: CASSQDEYMQYF; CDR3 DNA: TGTGCCAGCAGCCAAGATGAGTATATGCAGTATTTT
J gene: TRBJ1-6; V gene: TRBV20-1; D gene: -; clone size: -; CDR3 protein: CSARDPLDADYSPLHF; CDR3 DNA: TGCAGTGCTAGAGATCCCCTTGATGCGGACTATTCACCCCTCCACTTT
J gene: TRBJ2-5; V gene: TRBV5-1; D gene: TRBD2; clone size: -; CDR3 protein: CASSSQTSGRGETQYF; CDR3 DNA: TGCGCCAGCAGCTCCCAGACTAGCGGGAGAGGAGAGACCCAGTACTTC
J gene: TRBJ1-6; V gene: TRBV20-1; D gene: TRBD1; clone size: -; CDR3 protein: CSAKGAVNSPLHF; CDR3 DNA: TGCAGTGCCAAGGGGGCAGTGAATTCACCCCTCCACTTT
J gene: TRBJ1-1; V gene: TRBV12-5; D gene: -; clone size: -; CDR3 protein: CASGLRQDAEAFF; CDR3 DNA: TGTGCTAGTGGTTTGCGACAGGATGCTGAAGCTTTCTTT
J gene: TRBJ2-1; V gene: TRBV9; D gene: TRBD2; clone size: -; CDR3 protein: CASSVDPTSGVRNEQFF; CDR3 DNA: TGTGCCAGCAGCGTAGACCCGACTAGCGGGGTACGCAATGAGCAGTTCTTC
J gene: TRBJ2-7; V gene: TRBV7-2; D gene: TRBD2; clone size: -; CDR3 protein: CASSPRGLAGYEQYF; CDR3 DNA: TGTGCCAGCAGCCCCAGAGGACTAGCGGGGTACGAGCAGTACTTC
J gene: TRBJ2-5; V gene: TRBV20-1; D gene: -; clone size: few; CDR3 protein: CSARPGGEETQYF; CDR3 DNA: TGCAGTGCTAGACCCGGCGGGGAAGAGACCCAGTACTTC
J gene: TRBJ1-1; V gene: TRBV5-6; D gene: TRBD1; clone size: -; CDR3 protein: CASSLVRGRGDTEAFF; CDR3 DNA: TGTGCCAGCAGCTTGGTAAGGGGGCGTGGGGACACTGAAGCTTTCTTT
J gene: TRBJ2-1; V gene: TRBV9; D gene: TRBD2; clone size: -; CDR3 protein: CASSVHWGGHNEQFF; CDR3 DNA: TGTGCCAGCAGCGTCCATTGGGGGGGTCACAATGAGCAGTTCTTC
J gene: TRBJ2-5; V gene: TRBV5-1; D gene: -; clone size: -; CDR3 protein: CASTIARVPGETQYF; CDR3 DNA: TGCGCCAGCACCATTGCGAGGGTCCCAGGGGAGACCCAGTACTTC
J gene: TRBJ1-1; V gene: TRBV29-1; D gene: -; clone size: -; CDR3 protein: CSVEVLSGWNTEAFF; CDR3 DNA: TGCAGCGTTGAAGTCCTCTCGGGCTGGAACACTGAAGCTTTCTTT
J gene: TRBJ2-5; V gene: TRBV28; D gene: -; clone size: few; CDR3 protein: CASKQGQNLGTQYF; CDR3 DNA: TGTGCCAGCAAACAAGGACAGAATCTTGGGACCCAGTACTTC
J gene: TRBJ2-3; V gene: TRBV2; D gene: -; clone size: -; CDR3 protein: CASSESSLAQYF; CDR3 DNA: TGTGCCAGCAGTGAATCCAGCTTGGCGCAGTATTTT
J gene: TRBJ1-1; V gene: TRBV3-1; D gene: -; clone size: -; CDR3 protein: CASSQMEEAFF; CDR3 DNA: TGTGCCAGCAGCCAGATGGAGGAAGCTTTCTTT
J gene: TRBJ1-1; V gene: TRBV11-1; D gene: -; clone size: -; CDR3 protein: CASSFFKAEAFF; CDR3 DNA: TGTGCCAGCAGCTTCTTTAAGGCTGAAGCTTTCTTT
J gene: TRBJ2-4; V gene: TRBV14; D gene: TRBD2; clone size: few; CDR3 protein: CASSQALGGLAGVDIQYF; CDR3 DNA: TGTGCCAGCAGCCAAGCTTTAGGGGGACTAGCGGGAGTGGACATTCAGTACTTC
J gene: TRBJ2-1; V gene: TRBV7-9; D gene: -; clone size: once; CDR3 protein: CASQAFRDNEQFF; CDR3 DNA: TGTGCCAGCCAAGCTTTCCGAGACAATGAGCAGTTCTTC
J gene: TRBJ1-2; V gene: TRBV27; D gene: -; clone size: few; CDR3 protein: CASSHPRDGYTF; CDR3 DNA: TGTGCCAGCAGCCATCCACGAGATGGCTACACCTTC
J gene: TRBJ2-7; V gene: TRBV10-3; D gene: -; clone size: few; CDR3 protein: CATRTGSGYEQYF; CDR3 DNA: TGTGCCACCCGGACTGGTTCGGGCTACGAGCAGTACTTC
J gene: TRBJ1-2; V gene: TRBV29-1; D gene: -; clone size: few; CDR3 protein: CSVGAVPVLGGYTF; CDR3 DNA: TGCAGCGTTGGAGCGGTTCCCGTCCTCGGCGGCTACACCTTC